These 29 T cell receptor beta chains were sequenced from one sample in a study of T cell changes during pregnancy in multiple sclerosis. Profiling relied on immunoSEQ multiplex PCR, and the TCRdb table lists in-frame clones only, not all of them. The data show around 69,000 clones, roughly 88% seen once. This material consisted of peripheral blood, taken in the third trimester of pregnancy. The receptors derive from a female donor with multiple sclerosis, enrolled in a pregnancy study.

The chain carries TRBV30 and TRBJ1-5; D is unresolved. Germline V gene lookup returns CDR1 GTSNPN and CDR2 SVGIG (reference sequence). V lost 1 base and J 3 bases, leaving 7 bases between the germline ends. This CDR3 spans 13 amino acids. As DNA, the CDR3 is TGTGCCTGGAGTGGAGGTTTCAATCAGCCCCAGCATTTT. It is translated as CAWSGGFNQPQHF.

The V gene is TRBV6-5, the J gene TRBJ2-5; 10 bases are shared with TRBD2. Germline CDR1 reads MNHEY; CDR2 reads SVGAGI. The CDR3 length is 14 residues. The V segment lost 2 bases and the J segment 7 bases; nucleotides outside the gene matches: 4. The chain's CDR3 is CASSYGTSVGTQYF. The CDR3 DNA is TGTGCCAGCAGTTACGGGACTAGCGTTGGGACCCAGTACTTC.

The chain links TRBV6-1 to TRBJ2-7; 9 positions match TRBD2. CDR1 and CDR2 (germline): MNHNS, SASEGT. The CDR3 sequence is 14 residues long. Trimming at V came to 8 bases and at J to 2 bases, leaving 7 bases not matched to a gene. CDR3 region: CASVQRGVPYEQYF. CDR3 nucleotides: TGTGCCAGCGTTCAGCGGGGGGTACCCTACGAGCAGTACTTC.

V is TRBV6-6 and J is TRBJ1-1; maybe TRBD1 (6 bases). V was pared by 6 bases and J by 1 base, with 9 bases between. CDR1 MNHNY and CDR2 SVGAGI come from the germline V gene (reference sequence). The CDR3 is made up of 13 amino acids. CDR3 bases: TGTGCCAGCAGGGGACACCAGAACACTGAAGCTTTCTTT. Protein product: CASRGHQNTEAFF.

The gene calls are TRBV2 and TRBJ1-5, with TRBD1 matching 7 bases. The CDR3 runs to 15 residues. The J segment lost 4 bases and the V segment lost 4 bases, leaving 7 bases of the junction unmatched. The germline V gene encodes CDR1 SNHLY and CDR2 FYNNEI. This CDR3 reads CASSAGTAANQPQHF. CDR3 sequence (DNA): TGTGCCAGCAGTGCGGGGACAGCAGCTAATCAGCCCCAGCATTTT. Filled out from reference TRBV2 and TRBJ1-5, the complete variable domain reads EPEVTQTPSHQVTQMGQEVILRCVPISNHLYFYWYRQILGQKVEFLVSFYNNEISEKSEIFDDQFSVERPDGSNFTLKIRSTKLEDSAMYFCASSAGTAANQPQHFGDGTRLSIL.

This clone was detected only once. V and J are TRBV5-6 and TRBJ2-7, with a tentative D call TRBD2 (6 bases). The germline V gene encodes CDR1 SGHDT and CDR2 YYEEEE. V lost 0 bases, J lost 6 bases, and 16 bases lay in between. The CDR3 runs to 15 residues. CDR3 in amino acids: CASSLVGGEGFEQYF. In DNA, the CDR3 is TGTGCCAGCAGCTTGGTAGGAGGGGAAGGGTTCGAGCAGTACTTC.

The chain's CDR3 is CASKGGNNEQFF. The CDR3 region has the DNA TGTGCCAGCAAAGGAGGGAACAATGAGCAGTTCTTC. The rearrangement uses TRBV2 and TRBJ2-1; D perhaps matches TRBD2 (6 bases). Germline loops: CDR1 SNHLY, CDR2 FYNNEI. The CDR3 contains 12 residues. The V and J ends lost 7 bases and 5 bases respectively, with 9 bases between them.

This sequence joins TRBV19 and TRBJ2-2, with D perhaps matching TRBD2 (7 bases). CDR1 and CDR2 from the germline V gene are LNHDA and SQIVND (reference sequence). CDR3 length: 14 residues. With 11 bases removed from V and 3 bases from J, the gap between germline ends came to 16 bases. The CDR3 DNA reads TGTGCCGCCCACGGGGGGCGAGACACCGGGGAGCTGTTTTTT. Its protein is CAAHGGRDTGELFF. Together with reference TRBV19 and TRBJ2-2, the CDR3 gives the full variable domain: DGGITQSPKYLFRKEGQNVTLSCEQNLNHDAMYWYRQDPGQGLRLIYYSQIVNDFQKGDIAEGYSVSREKKESFPLTVTSAQKNPTAFYLCAAHGGRDTGELFFGEGSRLTVL.

The rearrangement uses TRBV12-2 and TRBJ2-7; the D call in the table, TRBD2, was not verified against the DNA. TRBV12-2 is recorded as a pseudogene. CDR3 length: 15 amino acids. CDR3 region: CASRLVSGAYREQHF. As DNA, the CDR3 is TGTGCAAGTCGCTTAGTTAGCGGGGCCTATCGGGAGCAGCACTTC.

Concerning this clone itself: Other DNA sequences in this sample translate to the same CDR3. The V and J genes are TRBV5-4 and TRBJ1-1, with a tentative D call TRBD1 (6 bases). The CDR3 loop spans 14 amino acids. V was trimmed by 4 bases and J by 0 bases, leaving 10 bases between them. Germline assignment: CDR1 SGHNT and CDR2 YYREEE (reference sequence). For the CDR3, the DNA is TGTGCCAGCAGCCTGGGGGGCCTGAACACTGAAGCTTTCTTT. Its protein is CASSLGGLNTEAFF.

This clone was seen once. The V and J genes are TRBV9 and TRBJ1-4; 7 bases are shared with TRBD1. CDR3 length equals 16 residues. From germline, CDR1 is SGDLS and CDR2 YYNGEE. V lost 3 bases and J lost 8; bases outside the gene matches: 13. The CDR3 nucleotides read TGTGCCAGCAGCGCCACCCAGGGGGATGGATTGGAAAAACTGTTTTTT. Protein: CASSATQGDGLEKLFF. Complete variable domain (other parts from reference TRBV9 and TRBJ1-4): DSGVTQTPKHLITATGQRVTLRCSPRSGDLSVYWYQQSLDQGLQFLIQYYNGEERAKGNILERFSAQQFPDLHSELNLSSLELGDSALYFCASSATQGDGLEKLFFGSGTQLSVL.

The chain is built from TRBV19 and TRBJ1-4; TRBD1 matches at 8 bases. The CDR3 extends over 20 amino acids. With V trimmed by 3 bases and J by 8 bases, 23 bases remained unmatched. Germline V CDR1 and CDR2: LNHDA, SQIVND (reference sequence). CDR3 nucleotides: TGTGCCAGTAGTATGGGGCTAAGGTCCGCCGTAGACAGGGGTGGAGAAAAACTGTTTTTT. Translated: CASSMGLRSAVDRGGEKLFF. The complete variable domain, with remaining parts taken from reference TRBV19 and TRBJ1-4, reads DGGITQSPKYLFRKEGQNVTLSCEQNLNHDAMYWYRQDPGQGLRLIYYSQIVNDFQKGDIAEGYSVSREKKESFPLTVTSAQKNPTAFYLCASSMGLRSAVDRGGEKLFFGSGTQLSVL.

The rearrangement uses TRBV6-5 and TRBJ1-5; unclear D gene. V lost 2 bases, J lost 6 bases, and 8 bases lay in between. The V gene's germline CDR1 is MNHEY and CDR2 SVGAGI. The length of the CDR3 is 13 residues. The CDR3 DNA follows: TGTGCCAGCAGTTACGGGAGTCGTCAGCCCCAGCATTTT. This codes for CASSYGSRQPQHF.

The J gene is TRBJ2-5, the V gene TRBV28; 7 nucleotides align to TRBD1. With 5 bases clipped from V and 3 bases from J, the junction kept 9 bases outside the gene matches. CDR1 is MDHEN, CDR2 SYDVKM, per germline. The CDR3 contains 15 residues. The CDR3 loop is CASSPDRWREETQYF. In DNA form, the CDR3 reads TGTGCCAGCAGTCCGGACAGGTGGCGGGAAGAGACCCAGTACTTC. The variable domain in full, with the rest retrieved from reference TRBV28 and TRBJ2-5, is DVKVTQSSRYLVKRTGEKVFLECVQDMDHENMFWYRQDPGLGLRLIYFSYDVKMKEKGDIPEGYSVSREKKERFSLILESASTNQTSMYLCASSPDRWREETQYFGPGTRLLVL.

The chain has TRBV27 and TRBJ2-1; 8 bases fit TRBD1. This CDR3 comprises 17 residues. The V gene's germline CDR1 is MNHEY and CDR2 SMNVEV (reference sequence). J gave up 2 bases and V 5 bases, and 11 bases lay outside the gene matches. CDR3 protein: CASSPEGAGGPYNEQFF. Here the CDR3 DNA reads TGTGCCAGCAGTCCTGAGGGAGCAGGGGGCCCCTACAATGAGCAGTTCTTC.

This clone was detected only once. The chain recombines TRBV6-5 with TRBJ1-3, with 8 bases matching TRBD1. The V gene's germline CDR1 is MNHEY and CDR2 SVGAGI. With V trimmed by 5 bases and J by 4 bases, 4 bases remained unmatched. The CDR3 consists of 14 residues. The CDR3 spells CASSVQGGGNTIYF. Written as DNA, the CDR3 is TGTGCCAGCAGTGTACAGGGGGGAGGAAACACCATATATTTT.

V usage is TRBV11-2 and J usage is TRBJ1-1; a weak D match, TRBD1 (6 bases). The germline V gene has CDR1 SGHAT and CDR2 FQNNGV. Trimming removed 3 bases from V and 5 bases from J, with 16 bases in between. The CDR3 is 15 amino acids. CDR3 nucleotides: TGTGCCAGCAGCTTGTGGGGGGGCAGGAGGACTGAAGCTTTCTTT. Amino acid sequence: CASSLWGGRRTEAFF.

For the CDR3, the DNA is TGTGCCAGCAGCCCTCTAGCGGGGGGCAGGGATGAGCAGTTCTTC. Its translation: CASSPLAGGRDEQFF. V is TRBV7-9 and J is TRBJ2-1, with 11 bases lining up with TRBD2. With 5 bases clipped from V and 8 bases from J, the junction kept 8 bases outside the gene matches. The CDR3 contains 15 residues. Germline CDR1 is SEHNR and CDR2 is FQNEAQ (reference sequence).

This clone turned up a few times. J is TRBJ1-2 and V is TRBV28, with 7 bases that match TRBD1. The CDR3 sequence is 14 residues long. The V segment lost 6 bases and the J segment 2 bases; nucleotides outside the gene matches: 6. Germline assignment: CDR1 MDHEN and CDR2 SYDVKM. The CDR3 loop is CASRNDRVNYGYTF. As DNA, the CDR3 is TGTGCCAGCAGGAATGACAGGGTCAACTATGGCTACACCTTC.

The CDR3 is CASSQEYRGGREQYF. The CDR3 DNA reads TGCGCCAGCAGCCAAGAGTACCGCGGGGGTCGGGAGCAGTACTTC. The chain uses TRBV4-3 and TRBJ2-7, with 7 bases identical to TRBD2. Losses at the gene ends were 0 bases for V and 7 bases for J; bases not matched to a gene: 9. This CDR3 has 15 amino acids. Germline V CDR1 and CDR2: LGHNA, YSLEER.

The chain employs TRBV28 and TRBJ1-2; D possibly corresponds to TRBD1 (5 bases). The ends were cut back, 3 bases at V and 6 bases at J, with 8 bases in the middle. The CDR3 has 12 amino acids. Germline loops: CDR1 MDHEN, CDR2 SYDVKM. The CDR3 reads CASSLGRDGYTF. For the CDR3, the DNA is TGTGCCAGCAGTTTGGGCAGGGATGGCTACACCTTC.

This clone was seen just once. The chain recombines TRBV9 with TRBJ2-1; TRBD2 matches at 13 bases. This CDR3 has 16 amino acids. CDR1 and CDR2 from the germline V gene are SGDLS and YYNGEE. J gave up 8 bases and V 3 bases, and 8 bases lay outside the gene matches. This chain's CDR3 is CASSEGLAGSTYEQFF. CDR3 nucleotides: TGTGCCAGCAGCGAGGGACTAGCGGGGAGCACTTATGAGCAGTTCTTC.

This clone was observed a few times. The junction departs from the called germline gene at one end, perhaps through a read error. V gene TRBV29-1 combines with J gene TRBJ2-1, with 8 bases that match TRBD1. Germline CDR1 and CDR2: SQVTM and ANQGSEA. CDR3 length: 11 amino acids. CDR3 in amino acids: CSVEDGTGSVF. DNA of the CDR3: TGCAGCGTTGAAGATGGGACAGGTTCGGTCTTC.

V is TRBV2 and J is TRBJ2-3; D uncertain. The CDR3 loop spans 11 amino acids. V was clipped by 4 bases and J by 6 bases, with 5 bases between them. Germline V gene sequence: CDR1 SNHLY, CDR2 FYNNEI. CDR3 sequence (DNA): TGTGCCAGCAGTGTAGAGGATACGCAGTATTTT. Translation gives CASSVEDTQYF.

This chain joins TRBV30 and TRBJ1-5; D is ambiguous. V was cut by 0 bases and J by 5 bases, with 8 bases left in between. Germline V lookup: CDR1 GTSNPN, CDR2 SVGIG (reference sequence). This CDR3 has 13 residues. The CDR3 loop reads CAWSVALDQPQHF. The CDR3 DNA is TGTGCCTGGAGTGTTGCACTAGATCAGCCCCAGCATTTT.

The chain recombines TRBV7-2 with TRBJ1-5, with 7 bases aligning to TRBD1. From germline, CDR1 is SGHTA and CDR2 FQGNSA. This CDR3 comprises 16 residues. After removal of 2 bases from V and 5 bases from J, the junction contained 9 bases not matched to a gene. The CDR3, as DNA: TGTGCCAGCAGCTTATACGGGACAGCGCTTGATCAGCCCCAGCATTTT. Translation: CASSLYGTALDQPQHF.

The J gene is TRBJ2-1, the V gene TRBV11-2; 8 bases map to TRBD2. Trimming took 4 bases from V and 8 from J; bases not matched to a gene: 7. Germline CDR1 reads SGHAT; CDR2 reads FQNNGV. This CDR3 is 14 amino acids long. CDR3 nucleotide sequence: TGTGCCAGCAGCTCCGGACTAGCTTCCGATGAGCAGTTCTTC. Translating gives CASSSGLASDEQFF.

This clone was seen just once. Here the CDR3 reads CASSSAGANYGYTF. The CDR3 nucleotides read TGTGCCAGCAGTTCGGCGGGGGCTAACTATGGCTACACCTTC. The V call is TRBV6-5, the J call TRBJ1-2; TRBD1 might be the D (5 bases). The ends were cut back, 4 bases at V and 0 bases at J, with 9 bases in the middle. The CDR3 is made up of 14 amino acids. In germline, CDR1 is MNHEY, CDR2 SVGAGI.

The rearrangement joins TRBV7-9 to TRBJ1-2, with a tentative D call TRBD1 (5 bases). The germline CDR1 and CDR2 sequences are SEHNR and FQNEAQ (reference sequence). V lost 5 bases to trimming and J lost 8 bases, with 12 bases between them. The CDR3 spans 12 residues. In nucleotides, the CDR3 is TGTGCCAGCAGCCAGGGATGGGAAGGCTACACCTTC. Protein sequence: CASSQGWEGYTF.